This passage covers 15 T cell receptor beta chains from one sample sequenced in a study of shared clonotypes between healthy human individuals. Repertoires were generated with immunoSEQ multiplex PCR, while TCRdb's copy carries only in-frame clones and drops some. The data contain over a million clones, 75% to 85% of them singletons. The sample comprised memory CD4+ T cells from PBMCs. Subset: CD45RA-negative fraction. These receptors all stem from a man younger than 30 in good health. Some clones in this sample may be carry-over from other donors' samples.

Here the CDR3 DNA reads TGTGCCAGTAGTATCCAGGGGACCTTCACCGGGGAGCTGTTTTTT. This sequence encodes CASSIQGTFTGELFF. The chain carries TRBV19 and TRBJ2-2, with D perhaps TRBD1 (6 bases). V gave up 3 bases and J gave up 4 bases, with 12 bases separating them. This CDR3 has 15 residues. The germline CDR1 and CDR2 sequences are LNHDA and SQIVND (reference sequence).

The V and J genes are TRBV27 and TRBJ2-7; perhaps TRBD2 as D (5 bases). The CDR3 is made up of 15 amino acids. The ends were cut back, 2 bases at V and 2 bases at J, with 13 bases in the middle. Germline V CDR1 and CDR2: MNHEY, SMNVEV (reference sequence). The CDR3, as DNA: TGTGCCAGCAGTTTAAAGCCAGCGGCCACCTACGAGCAGTACTTC. As protein: CASSLKPAATYEQYF.

V usage is TRBV11-1 and J usage is TRBJ1-2; D may be TRBD1 (6 bases). The CDR3 contains 13 residues. The germline V and J ends were trimmed by 5 bases and 6 bases, with 13 bases remaining between them. The germline gives CDR1 SGHAT, CDR2 FQDESV (reference sequence). The CDR3 loop is CASSRNRVDGYTF. DNA of the CDR3: TGTGCCAGCAGCCGGAACAGGGTAGATGGCTACACCTTC.

Worth noting for this clone: Additional DNA sequences in this sample encode the identical CDR3. This chain uses TRBV7-2 with TRBJ2-7; 7 bases match TRBD2. CDR3 size: 14 residues. Trimming at V came to 3 bases and at J to 3 bases, leaving 5 bases not matched to a gene. Germline-derived CDR1 and CDR2 are SGHTA and FQGNSA. The CDR3 sequence: CASSLGLHSYEQYF. CDR3 nucleotide sequence: TGTGCCAGCAGCTTGGGACTACACAGCTACGAGCAGTACTTC.

This clone occurred a few times. V gene TRBV15 combines with J gene TRBJ2-7; 9 nucleotides match TRBD1. Germline V gene lookup returns CDR1 LNHNV and CDR2 YYDKDF (reference sequence). CDR3 length: 15 residues. V was pared by 2 bases and J by 3 bases, with 5 bases of the junction left unmatched. CDR3 loop: CATSRKGGQGYEQYF. In DNA form, the CDR3 reads TGTGCCACCAGCAGAAAGGGGGGACAGGGCTACGAGCAGTACTTC.

The chain carries TRBV27 and TRBJ2-7, with TRBD2 matching over 13 bases. CDR3 length equals 16 residues. The V gene's germline CDR1 is MNHEY and CDR2 SMNVEV (reference sequence). V dropped 6 bases and J dropped 6; count of bases not matched to a gene: 11. In nucleotides, the CDR3 is TGTGCCAGCAGACCTAGGACTAGCGGGAGCCGTGGCGAGCAGTACTTC. The encoded protein is CASRPRTSGSRGEQYF.

The CDR3 sequence: CASSVPQGEQYF. The CDR3 DNA follows: TGTGCCAGCAGCGTACCCCAGGGGGAGCAGTACTTC. V gene TRBV5-5 combines with J gene TRBJ2-7; maybe TRBD1 (6 bases). Trimming pared 4 bases from V and 7 bases from J, leaving 12 bases between. Germline values: CDR1 SGHKS, CDR2 YYEKEE (reference sequence). The CDR3 length is 12 residues.

The chain joins TRBV2 to TRBJ2-5; the match to TRBD1 covers 7 bases. V shed 3 bases, J shed 4 bases, and the junction held 5 bases outside the gene matches. The CDR3 contains 14 residues. Looked up from germline, CDR1 is SNHLY and CDR2 is FYNNEI. CDR3 sequence reads: CASSDQAGGETQYF. DNA of the CDR3: TGTGCCAGCAGTGATCAGGCAGGGGGAGAGACCCAGTACTTC.

The rearrangement joins TRBV7-9 to TRBJ1-1, with 9 bases that match TRBD1. CDR1 is SEHNR, CDR2 FQNEAQ, per germline (reference sequence). The CDR3 extends over 15 amino acids. J lost 2 bases, V lost 5 bases, and 6 bases had no gene match. CDR3 sequence: CASSANTGGNTEAFF. CDR3 sequence (DNA): TGTGCCAGCAGCGCCAACACAGGGGGCAACACTGAAGCTTTCTTT.

A single count supports this clone. The rearrangement joins TRBV7-8 to TRBJ2-7; tentative D call: TRBD1 (6 bases). Germline CDR1 reads SGHVS; CDR2 reads FQNEAQ. The CDR3 runs to 13 residues. V lost 10 bases to trimming and J lost 4 bases, with 17 bases between them. The CDR3 DNA follows: TGTGCCACCAGAGACAGGTTCTTATACGAGCAGTACTTC. It is translated as CATRDRFLYEQYF.

This clone showed up just once. The rearrangement links TRBV27 to TRBJ2-1, with TRBD2 identical over 8 bases. CDR3 length equals 20 residues. The V gene end was trimmed by 4 bases and the J gene end by 8 bases; junction bases not matched to a gene: 25. Per germline, CDR1 MNHEY and CDR2 SMNVEV (reference sequence). CDR3 protein: CASSSPLRGRSGGRPHEQFF. CDR3 nucleotide sequence: TGTGCCAGCAGTTCCCCTTTACGCGGGAGGTCCGGGGGGAGACCTCATGAGCAGTTCTTC.

This clone was recorded only once. This chain links TRBV19 with TRBJ1-1, with D unresolved. Trimming took 5 bases from V and 5 from J, leaving 15 bases between them. The length of the CDR3 is 14 residues. Per germline, CDR1 LNHDA and CDR2 SQIVND (reference sequence). In DNA form, the CDR3 reads TGTGCCAGTAGTTACTTATTCGGGGTAACTGAAGCTTTCTTT. It encodes CASSYLFGVTEAFF.

J is TRBJ2-1 and V is TRBV28, with a possible D match to TRBD2 (6 bases). The germline gives CDR1 MDHEN, CDR2 SYDVKM. Deletions cut 5 bases from V and 4 bases from J, with 15 bases between. The CDR3 spans 15 residues. The CDR3 is CASSPRTIPYNEQFF. The CDR3 region has the DNA TGTGCCAGCAGTCCACGGACTATCCCGTACAATGAGCAGTTCTTC.

This chain links TRBV28 with TRBJ1-2; maybe TRBD1 (5 bases). Trimming took 2 bases from V and 6 from J, leaving 22 bases between them. Per the germline V gene, CDR1 is MDHEN and CDR2 is SYDVKM. This CDR3 comprises 17 residues. The CDR3 coding sequence is TGTGCCAGCAGTTTAGGGGGTGGGAGGGGCTTGGTCCATGGCTACACCTTC. Protein product: CASSLGGGRGLVHGYTF.

The chain recombines TRBV28 with TRBJ2-6, with a weak D call TRBD2 (5 bases). Germline-derived CDR1 and CDR2 are MDHEN and SYDVKM. V gave up 6 bases and J gave up 2 bases, with 5 bases separating them. The CDR3 totals 13 residues. In DNA, the CDR3 is TGTGCCAGCAGAGCGGCTGGGGCCAACGTCCTGACTTTC. Translating gives CASRAAGANVLTF.